The 15 T cell receptor beta chains in this list originate from one sample, sequenced in a study of blood T cells in healthy people across ages. With a J-beta primer mix and a sample-barcoded 5' primer, a second PCR ran 7 to 11 cycles. From the 5' RACE reads, TCRdb called clonotypes with MiXCR, one entry per CDR3 protein. The sample records about 1.5 million distinct CDR3 sequences, approximately 43% being singletons. The sequenced sample was blood. All receptors derive from a woman younger than 30 in good health.

The CDR3 coding sequence is TGTGCCAGCAGCGTAGAGGGGGTCCATCAGCCCCAGCATTTT. Protein: CASSVEGVHQPQHF. V gene TRBV7-2 combines with J gene TRBJ1-5; D perhaps matches TRBD1 (6 bases). The CDR3 consists of 14 residues. Trimming removed 5 bases from V and 5 bases from J, with 13 bases in between. Germline V lookup: CDR1 SGHTA, CDR2 FQGNSA.

The CDR3 sequence is CASSSPGGQTTYEQYF. The CDR3 coding sequence is TGTGCCAGCAGCTCCCCAGGGGGCCAGACAACCTATGAGCAGTACTTC. The J gene is TRBJ2-5, the V gene TRBV5-6; 8 bases align to TRBD1. V lost 3 bases, J lost 11 bases, and 18 bases stayed unmatched. Per the germline V gene, CDR1 is SGHDT and CDR2 is YYEEEE. The CDR3 extends over 16 amino acids.

The chain combines TRBV9 with TRBJ2-1; the D gene is possibly TRBD2 (5 bases). Germline V gives CDR1 SGDLS, CDR2 YYNGEE. Trimming cost V 0 bases and J 8 bases, with 15 bases left between them. The length of the CDR3 is 15 residues. The CDR3 loop is CASSVGTRYGDEQFF. The CDR3 DNA follows: TGTGCCAGCAGCGTAGGAACTAGATACGGGGATGAGCAGTTCTTC.

V gene TRBV20-1 combines with J gene TRBJ2-7, with 7 nucleotides matching TRBD1. Germline V gene data show CDR1 as DFQATT and CDR2 as SNEGSKA (reference sequence). V lost 5 bases, J lost 4 bases, and 5 bases stayed unmatched. The CDR3 totals 12 residues. DNA for the CDR3: TGCAGTGCTTTCAGGGGGATTTACGAGCAGTACTTC. This sequence encodes CSAFRGIYEQYF.

This clonotype has a count of ten or more. The gene calls are TRBV12-3 or TRBV12-4 and TRBJ2-3, with D unclear. This CDR3 contains 13 residues. V shed 5 bases and J shed 4 bases, with 10 bases lying between them. This chain's CDR3 is CASSPRGPDTQYF. CDR3 nucleotides: TGTGCCAGCAGTCCTAGAGGCCCAGATACGCAGTATTTT.

This clonotype was seen once. CDR3 sequence reads: CASGPRLAGDEQFF. Here the CDR3 DNA reads TGTGCCAGCGGCCCCCGGCTAGCGGGAGATGAGCAGTTCTTC. The chain uses TRBV27 and TRBJ2-1; 10 nucleotides match TRBD2. CDR3 length: 14 residues. V lost 8 bases and J lost 8; bases outside the gene matches: 9. Looked up from germline, CDR1 is MNHEY and CDR2 is SMNVEV (reference sequence).

V and J are TRBV20-1 and TRBJ2-3; 12 bases are a match to TRBD2. This CDR3 is 15 amino acids long. Germline lookup yields CDR1 DFQATT and CDR2 SNEGSKA (reference sequence). J was trimmed by 4 bases and V by 6 bases; bases with no gene match: 8. The CDR3, as DNA: TGCAGTGCCTGGACTAGCGGGGTTGGGGCAGATACGCAGTATTTT. Amino acids: CSAWTSGVGADTQYF.

This clonotype was seen a few times. J is TRBJ2-3 and V is TRBV20-1; D call uncertain. The CDR3 has 11 amino acids. The V end lost 0 bases, the J end lost 8 bases, and 6 bases lay between the germline ends. The germline CDR1 and CDR2 sequences are DFQATT and SNEGSKA (reference sequence). DNA for the CDR3: TGCAGTGCTAGAGACAAGGCTACGCAGTATTTT. This encodes CSARDKATQYF.

The DNA for the CDR3 is TGTGCCAGCAGCCGAGGAAACAGAGTATCCACTGAAGCTTTCTTT. The encoded protein is CASSRGNRVSTEAFF. V is TRBV3-1 and J is TRBJ1-1; no definite D call. The V gene's germline CDR1 is LGHDT and CDR2 YNNKEL (reference sequence). This CDR3 contains 15 residues. Trimming removed 4 bases at V and 4 bases at J, with 16 bases between.

V usage is TRBV11-2 and J usage is TRBJ2-1; D might be TRBD2 (5 bases). The CDR3 covers 13 residues. Germline V gene data show CDR1 as SGHAT and CDR2 as FQNNGV. V shed 0 bases and J shed 8 bases, with 8 bases lying between them. The CDR3 sequence: CASSLELVDEQFF. The CDR3 DNA sequence: TGTGCCAGCAGCTTAGAACTAGTGGATGAGCAGTTCTTC. The variable domain in full, completed from reference TRBV11-2 and TRBJ2-1, reads EAGVAQSPRYKIIEKRQSVAFWCNPISGHATLYWYQQILGQGPKLLIQFQNNGVVDDSQLPKDRFSAERLKGVDSTLKIQPAKLEDSAVYLCASSLELVDEQFFGPGTRLTVL.

The CDR3 reads CASDSSGANVLTF. The CDR3 coding sequence is TGTGCCAGCGACAGCTCTGGGGCCAACGTCCTGACTTTC. This chain joins TRBV28 and TRBJ2-6; tentative D call: TRBD1 (5 bases). V dropped 8 bases and J dropped 0 bases, with 5 bases sitting between them. CDR1 is MDHEN and CDR2 is SYDVKM in the germline V gene. CDR3 size: 13 residues.

This clonotype has just a few counts. This chain joins TRBV4-1 and TRBJ2-7; D could derive from TRBD1 or TRBD2 (7 bases each). Deletions cut 3 bases from V and 0 bases from J, with 15 bases between. Germline loops: CDR1 MGHRA, CDR2 YSYEKL. The CDR3 is 16 amino acids. The CDR3 region has the DNA TGCGCCAGCAGCCATCCCAGGGGGGGGAGCTCCTACGAGCAGTACTTC. This codes for CASSHPRGGSSYEQYF.

The chain has TRBV29-1 and TRBJ1-5; unclear D gene. The CDR3 is 12 residues long. With 0 bases removed from V and 6 bases from J, the gap between germline ends came to 6 bases. In germline, CDR1 is SQVTM, CDR2 ANQGSEA. In DNA form, the CDR3 reads TGCAGCGTTGAAGATTCAGGTCAGCCCCAGCATTTT. This sequence encodes CSVEDSGQPQHF.

V is TRBV7-2 and J is TRBJ2-1, with 16 bases fitting TRBD2. The trim removed 5 bases at V and 5 bases at J, leaving 3 bases unmatched. The germline gives CDR1 SGHTA, CDR2 FQGNSA. The length of the CDR3 is 16 residues. The CDR3 loop is CASSKGLAGGHNEQFF. The CDR3 DNA reads TGTGCCAGCAGCAAGGGACTAGCGGGGGGGCACAATGAGCAGTTCTTC.

This clonotype was counted only a few times. V and J are TRBV4-1 and TRBJ1-5; D gene uncertain. Trimming left V 1 base short and J 2 bases short, with 15 bases between. CDR1 MGHRA and CDR2 YSYEKL come from the germline V gene. The CDR3 contains 17 residues. CDR3 nucleotides: TGCGCCAGCAGCCAAGGACGACTAACGCGGGGCAATCAGCCCCAGCATTTT. It translates to CASSQGRLTRGNQPQHF.